This T cell receptor beta chain was retrieved from a study of blood T cell repertoires in COVID-19. Looking at the study overall: Acute-phase and convalescent COVID-19 samples originated in the United States, Italy and Spain. The analysed material was cDNA or gDNA that came from T cells, B-cell-depleted T cells, or PBMCs.

CDR1 is LNHDA, CDR2 SQIVND, per germline (reference sequence). The CDR3 runs 15 residues. V trimming: 5 bases; J trimming: 6 bases; junction bases outside the gene matches: 6. As originally analysed: Scientists estimated how many nucleated cells there were by amplifying reference gene primers. Libraries were prepared by immunoSEQ multiplex PCR; TCRdb keeps only in-frame clonotypes and omits some of them. The V and J calls and clone size come from that table; D and trimming were worked out from the DNA. The data show about 56,000 clones, 89% seen once. The V call is TRBV19, the J call TRBJ2-3, with 12 bases lining up with TRBD2. This receptor was identified in a human donor in a cohort sampled during active COVID-19. What was sequenced was peripheral blood. In nucleotides, the CDR3 is TGTGCCAGTAGTCCGACTAGCGGGGGCTGGGATACGCAGTATTTT. Translation gives CASSPTSGGWDTQYF.